This T cell receptor beta chain was sequenced during a study of blood T cells in healthy people across ages. Germline V gene sequence: CDR1 SGDLS, CDR2 YYNGEE. This CDR3 is built from 15 residues. This clonotype has only one observation. At one end, the junction sequence differs from germline, possibly due to a read error. A second PCR of roughly 7 to 11 cycles used a sample-barcoded 5' primer and a J-beta primer mix. TCRdb reprocessed the 5' RACE reads with MiXCR, giving one entry per CDR3 protein. The repertoire holds 1,800,000 or so distinct CDR3 sequences, about two fifths seen once, with roughly 24% in the top ten.

The clonotype originates from a human donor in good health. The genes are TRBV9 and TRBJ2-4; 8 bases line up with TRBD2. The J call may be incorrect, as the DNA end agrees better with TRBJ2-7. The sample taken for sequencing was blood. The CDR3 DNA is TGTGCCTGCAGCGTTAACGGGGGGGCAATCTACGAGCAGTACTTC. Its translation is CACSVNGGAIYEQYF.